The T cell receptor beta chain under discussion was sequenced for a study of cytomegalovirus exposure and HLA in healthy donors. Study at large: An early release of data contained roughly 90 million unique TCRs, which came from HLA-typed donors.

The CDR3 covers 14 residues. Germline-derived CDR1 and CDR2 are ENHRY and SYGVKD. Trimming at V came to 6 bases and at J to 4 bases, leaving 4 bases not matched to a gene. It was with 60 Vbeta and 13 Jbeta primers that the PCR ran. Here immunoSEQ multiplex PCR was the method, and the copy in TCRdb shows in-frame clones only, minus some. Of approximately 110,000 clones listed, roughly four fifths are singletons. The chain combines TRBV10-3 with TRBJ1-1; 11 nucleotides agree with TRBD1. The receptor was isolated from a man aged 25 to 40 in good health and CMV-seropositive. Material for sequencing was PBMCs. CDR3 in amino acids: CAISAGTGGTEAFF. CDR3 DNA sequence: TGTGCCATCAGCGCCGGGACAGGGGGCACTGAAGCTTTCTTT.